The TCR beta chain described here comes from a study of identical twins. Study-wide results and limits: While abundant cord blood beta clonotypes carried fewer insertions, memory repertoires showed no such pattern. Zero-insertion findings could be partly confounded by invariant cells (MAIT and iNKT cells). An excess of low generation probability was shown by twin-shared out-of-frame alpha sequences.

Each CDR3 protein is one row after TCRdb ran MiXCR on the 5' RACE reads. The sample lists 1.5 million or so distinct CDR3 sequences; about 31% were seen once. A remark on this clonotype: What it binds is not known.

V was clipped by 3 bases and J by 7 bases, with 10 bases between them. CDR1 is LGHNA and CDR2 is YNFKEQ in the germline V gene. The CDR3 has 12 residues. All donors were healthy, and all were Caucasian. J is TRBJ2-7 and V is TRBV4-2, with D tentatively TRBD2 (5 bases). The sequenced material came from cord blood. The clonotype originates from a newborn girl in good health. The CDR3 reads CASSQEVNEQYF. CDR3 DNA sequence: TGTGCCAGCAGCCAGGAGGTCAATGAGCAGTACTTC.